Reported below is one T cell receptor (beta chain). This specimen belongs to a study of CDR3 diversity in severe acne. TCRdb re-called the PCR reads through MiXCR, storing one row per CDR3 protein. The table lists more than 85,000 distinct CDR3 sequences, more than 45% of them singletons, with over 10% in the top ten. In germline, CDR1 is WSHSY, CDR2 SAAADI. V was trimmed by 1 base and J by 8 bases, leaving 9 bases between them. The length of the CDR3 is 14 residues. Sequenced material: blood. The source is a male donor with acne. The genes are TRBV10-2 and TRBJ1-6; D may be TRBD1 (5 bases). As DNA, the CDR3 is TGCGCCAGCAGTGAGTTAGGGGCGGATTCACCCCTCCACTTT. Protein sequence: CASSELGADSPLHF.